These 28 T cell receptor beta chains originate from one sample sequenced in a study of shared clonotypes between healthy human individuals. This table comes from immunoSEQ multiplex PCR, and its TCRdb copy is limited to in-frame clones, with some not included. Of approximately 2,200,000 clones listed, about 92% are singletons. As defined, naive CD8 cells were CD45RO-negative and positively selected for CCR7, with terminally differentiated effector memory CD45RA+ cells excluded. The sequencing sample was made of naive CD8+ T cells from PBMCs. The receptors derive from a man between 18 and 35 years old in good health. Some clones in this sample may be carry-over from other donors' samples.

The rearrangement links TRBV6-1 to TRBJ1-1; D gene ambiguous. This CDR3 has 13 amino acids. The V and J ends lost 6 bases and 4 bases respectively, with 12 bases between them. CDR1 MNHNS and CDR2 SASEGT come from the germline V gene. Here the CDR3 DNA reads TGTGCCAGCAGAGATACGGGGTTCACTGAAGCTTTCTTT. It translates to CASRDTGFTEAFF.

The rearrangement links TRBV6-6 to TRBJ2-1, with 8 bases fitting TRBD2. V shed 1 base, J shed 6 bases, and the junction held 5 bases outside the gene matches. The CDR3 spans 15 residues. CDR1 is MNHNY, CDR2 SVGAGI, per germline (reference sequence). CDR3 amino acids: CASSYFAGGINEQFF. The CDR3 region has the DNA TGTGCCAGCAGTTACTTTGCGGGAGGTATCAATGAGCAGTTCTTC.

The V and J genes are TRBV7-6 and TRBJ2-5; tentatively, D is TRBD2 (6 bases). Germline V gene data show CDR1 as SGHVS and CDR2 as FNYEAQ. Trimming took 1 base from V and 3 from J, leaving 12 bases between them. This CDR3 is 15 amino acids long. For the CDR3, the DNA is TGTGCCAGCAGCTTAGGACCGCGGAGGGAAGAGACCCAGTACTTC. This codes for CASSLGPRREETQYF.

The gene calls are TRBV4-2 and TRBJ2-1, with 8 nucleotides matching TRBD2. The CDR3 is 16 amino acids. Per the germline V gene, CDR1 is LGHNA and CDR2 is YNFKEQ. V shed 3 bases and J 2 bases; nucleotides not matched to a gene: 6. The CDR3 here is CASSQATSGPYNEQFF. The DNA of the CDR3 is TGTGCCAGCAGCCAGGCTACTAGCGGCCCCTACAATGAGCAGTTCTTC.

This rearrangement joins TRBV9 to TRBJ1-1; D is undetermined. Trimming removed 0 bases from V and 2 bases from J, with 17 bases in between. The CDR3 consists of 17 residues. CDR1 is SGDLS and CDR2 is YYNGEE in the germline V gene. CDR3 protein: CASSVVPFWKTNTEAFF. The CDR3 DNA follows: TGTGCCAGCAGCGTAGTGCCCTTTTGGAAGACTAACACTGAAGCTTTCTTT.

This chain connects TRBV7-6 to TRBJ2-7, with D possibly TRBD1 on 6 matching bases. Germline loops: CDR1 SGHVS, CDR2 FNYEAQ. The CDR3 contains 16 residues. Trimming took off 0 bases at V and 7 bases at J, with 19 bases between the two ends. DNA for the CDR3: TGTGCCAGCAGCTTAGCTTGGACAGACACCTCGGGTGAGCAGTACTTC. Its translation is CASSLAWTDTSGEQYF.

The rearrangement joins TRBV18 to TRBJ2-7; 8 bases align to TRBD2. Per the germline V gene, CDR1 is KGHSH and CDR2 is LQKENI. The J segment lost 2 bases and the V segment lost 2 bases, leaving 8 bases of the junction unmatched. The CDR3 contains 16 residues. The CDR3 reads CASSPLLAEKTYEQYF. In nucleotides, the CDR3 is TGTGCCAGCTCACCATTACTAGCGGAAAAGACCTACGAGCAGTACTTC.

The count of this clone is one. The CDR3 DNA follows: TGTGCCAGCAGCGAGGGCGCAGCCTACAATGAGCAGTTCTTC. Amino acid sequence: CASSEGAAYNEQFF. This chain joins TRBV11-2 and TRBJ2-1, with a tentative D call TRBD2 (5 bases). CDR1 and CDR2 (germline): SGHAT, FQNNGV. The V end lost 5 bases, the J end lost 2 bases, and 10 bases lay between the germline ends. CDR3 size: 14 residues.

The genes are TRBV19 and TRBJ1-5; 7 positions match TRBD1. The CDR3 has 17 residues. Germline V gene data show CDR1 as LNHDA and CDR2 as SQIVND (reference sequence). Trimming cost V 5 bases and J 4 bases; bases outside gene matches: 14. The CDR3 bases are TGTGCCAGTAGTTCAGTTAACAGGGGTGTAAAGAATCAGCCCCAGCATTTT. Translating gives CASSSVNRGVKNQPQHF.

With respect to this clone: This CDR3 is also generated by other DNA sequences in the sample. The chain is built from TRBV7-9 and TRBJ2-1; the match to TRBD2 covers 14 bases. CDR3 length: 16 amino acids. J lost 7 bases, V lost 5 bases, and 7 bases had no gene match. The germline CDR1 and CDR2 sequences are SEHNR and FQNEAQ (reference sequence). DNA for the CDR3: TGTGCCAGCAGCCCGCGACTAGCGGGAGGGCGAAATGAGCAGTTCTTC. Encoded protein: CASSPRLAGGRNEQFF.

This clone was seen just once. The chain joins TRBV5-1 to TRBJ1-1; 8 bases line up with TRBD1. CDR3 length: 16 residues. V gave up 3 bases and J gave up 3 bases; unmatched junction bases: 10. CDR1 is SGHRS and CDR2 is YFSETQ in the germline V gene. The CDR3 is CASSSQSRGPYTEAFF. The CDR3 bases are TGCGCCAGCAGCTCCCAAAGCAGGGGGCCGTACACTGAAGCTTTCTTT.

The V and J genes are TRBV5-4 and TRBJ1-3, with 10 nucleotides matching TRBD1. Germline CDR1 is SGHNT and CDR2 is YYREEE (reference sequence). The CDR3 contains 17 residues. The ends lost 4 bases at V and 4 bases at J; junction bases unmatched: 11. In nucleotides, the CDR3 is TGTGCCAGCAGCAGACAGGGGGCTGCTGCGAGGGGAAACACCATATATTTT. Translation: CASSRQGAAARGNTIYF.

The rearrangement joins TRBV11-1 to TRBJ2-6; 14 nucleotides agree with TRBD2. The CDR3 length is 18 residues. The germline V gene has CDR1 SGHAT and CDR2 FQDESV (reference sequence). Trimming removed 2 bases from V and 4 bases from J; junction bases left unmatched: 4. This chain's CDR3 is CASSLRLAGGPGANVLTF. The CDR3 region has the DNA TGTGCCAGCAGCTTACGACTAGCGGGAGGGCCGGGGGCCAACGTCCTGACTTTC.

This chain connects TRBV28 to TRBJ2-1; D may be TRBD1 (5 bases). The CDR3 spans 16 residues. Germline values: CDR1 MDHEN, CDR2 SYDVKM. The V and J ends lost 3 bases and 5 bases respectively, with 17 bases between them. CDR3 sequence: CASSFDAPRANNEQFF. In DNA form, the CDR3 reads TGTGCCAGCAGTTTTGACGCTCCCAGGGCCAACAATGAGCAGTTCTTC.

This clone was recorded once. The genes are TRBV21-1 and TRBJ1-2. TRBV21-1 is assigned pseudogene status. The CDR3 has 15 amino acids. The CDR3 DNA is TGTGCCAGCAGCAAAGTGACGATGGCGGACTATGGCTACACCTTC. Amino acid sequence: CASSKVTMADYGYTF.

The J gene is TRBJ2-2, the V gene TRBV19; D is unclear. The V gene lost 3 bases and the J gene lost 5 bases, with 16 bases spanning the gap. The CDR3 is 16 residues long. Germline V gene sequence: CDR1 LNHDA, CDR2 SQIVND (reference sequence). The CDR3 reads CASSISRDHRTGELFF. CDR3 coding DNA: TGTGCCAGTAGTATTTCTCGCGACCATAGGACCGGGGAGCTGTTTTTT.

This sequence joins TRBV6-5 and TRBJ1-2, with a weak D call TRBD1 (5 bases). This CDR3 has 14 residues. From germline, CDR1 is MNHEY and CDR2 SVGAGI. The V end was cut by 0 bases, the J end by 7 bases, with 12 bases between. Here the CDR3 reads CASSYSKGAGGYTF. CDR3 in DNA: TGTGCCAGCAGTTACTCGAAAGGGGCCGGTGGCTACACCTTC.

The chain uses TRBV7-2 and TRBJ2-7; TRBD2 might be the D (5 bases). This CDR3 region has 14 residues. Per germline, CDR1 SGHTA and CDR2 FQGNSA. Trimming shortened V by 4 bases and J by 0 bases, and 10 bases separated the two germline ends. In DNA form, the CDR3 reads TGTGCCAGCAGCTCCACTCGGGGCTCCTACGAGCAGTACTTC. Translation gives CASSSTRGSYEQYF.

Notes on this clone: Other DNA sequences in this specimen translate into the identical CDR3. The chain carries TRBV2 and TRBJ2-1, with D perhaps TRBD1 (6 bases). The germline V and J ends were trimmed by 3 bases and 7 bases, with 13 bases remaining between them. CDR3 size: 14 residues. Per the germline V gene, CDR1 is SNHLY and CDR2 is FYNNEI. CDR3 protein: CASSDGGRGNEQFF. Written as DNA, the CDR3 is TGTGCCAGCAGTGATGGGGGCCGAGGGAATGAGCAGTTCTTC.

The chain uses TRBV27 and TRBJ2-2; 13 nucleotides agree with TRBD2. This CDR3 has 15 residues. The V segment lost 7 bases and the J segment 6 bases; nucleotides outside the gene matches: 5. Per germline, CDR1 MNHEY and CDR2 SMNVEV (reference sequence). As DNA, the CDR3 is TGTGCCAGCACGCTACTAGCGGGAGGGGCCGGGGAGCTGTTTTTT. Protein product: CASTLLAGGAGELFF.

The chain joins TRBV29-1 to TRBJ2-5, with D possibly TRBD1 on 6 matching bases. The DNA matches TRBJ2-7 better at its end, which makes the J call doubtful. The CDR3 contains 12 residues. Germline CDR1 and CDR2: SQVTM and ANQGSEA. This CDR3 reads CSVARDNYEQYF. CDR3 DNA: TGCAGCGTCGCCCGGGACAACTACGAGCAGTACTTC.

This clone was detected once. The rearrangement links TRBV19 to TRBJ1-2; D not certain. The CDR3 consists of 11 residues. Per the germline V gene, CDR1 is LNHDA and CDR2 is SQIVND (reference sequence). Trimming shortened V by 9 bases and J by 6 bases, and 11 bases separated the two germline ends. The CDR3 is CASRGGDGYTF. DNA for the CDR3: TGTGCCAGCCGGGGTGGTGATGGCTACACCTTC.

The CDR3 nucleotides read TGTGCCAGCAGTTTAAATCAGGGTAGCAATCAGCCCCAGCATTTT. Protein product: CASSLNQGSNQPQHF. The rearrangement uses TRBV27 and TRBJ1-5; maybe TRBD1 (5 bases). Germline V gene sequence: CDR1 MNHEY, CDR2 SMNVEV (reference sequence). The CDR3 runs to 15 residues. With 2 bases removed from V and 0 bases from J, the gap between germline ends came to 8 bases.

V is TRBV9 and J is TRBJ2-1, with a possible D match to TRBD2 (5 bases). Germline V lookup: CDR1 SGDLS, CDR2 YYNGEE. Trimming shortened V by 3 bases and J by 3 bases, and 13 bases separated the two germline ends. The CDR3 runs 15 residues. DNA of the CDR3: TGTGCCAGCAGCGAGCGGCCCAGCGTCTACAATGAGCAGTTCTTC. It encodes CASSERPSVYNEQFF.

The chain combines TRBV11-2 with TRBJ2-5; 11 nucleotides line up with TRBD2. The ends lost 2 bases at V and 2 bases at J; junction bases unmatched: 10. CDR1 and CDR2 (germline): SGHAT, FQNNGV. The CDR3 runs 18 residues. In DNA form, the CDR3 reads TGTGCCAGCAGCTTACTACTAGCGGGAGTAGGGGAGCAAGAGACCCAGTACTTC. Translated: CASSLLLAGVGEQETQYF. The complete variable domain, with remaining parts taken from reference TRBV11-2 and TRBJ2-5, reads EAGVAQSPRYKIIEKRQSVAFWCNPISGHATLYWYQQILGQGPKLLIQFQNNGVVDDSQLPKDRFSAERLKGVDSTLKIQPAKLEDSAVYLCASSLLLAGVGEQETQYFGPGTRLLVL.

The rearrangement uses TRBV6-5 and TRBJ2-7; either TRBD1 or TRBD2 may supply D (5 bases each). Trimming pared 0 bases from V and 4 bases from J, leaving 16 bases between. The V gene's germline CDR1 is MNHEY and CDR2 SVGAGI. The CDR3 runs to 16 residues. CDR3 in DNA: TGTGCCAGCAGTTACTCGAGTGGGACGGAAGAATACGAGCAGTACTTC. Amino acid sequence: CASSYSSGTEEYEQYF.

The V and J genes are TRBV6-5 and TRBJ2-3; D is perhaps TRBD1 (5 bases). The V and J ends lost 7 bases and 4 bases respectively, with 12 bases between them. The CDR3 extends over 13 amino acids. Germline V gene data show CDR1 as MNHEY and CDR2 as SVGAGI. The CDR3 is CASTRGAADTQYF. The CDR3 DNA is TGTGCCAGCACAAGGGGTGCTGCAGATACGCAGTATTTT.

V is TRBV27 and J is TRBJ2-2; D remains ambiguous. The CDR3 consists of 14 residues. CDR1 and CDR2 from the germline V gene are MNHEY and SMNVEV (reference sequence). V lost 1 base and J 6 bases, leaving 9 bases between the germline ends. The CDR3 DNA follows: TGTGCCAGCAGTTTATATTACGAAGCCGGGGAGCTGTTTTTT. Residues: CASSLYYEAGELFF.